Listed below are T cell receptor beta chains from one sample, sequenced in a study of blood T cell repertoires in COVID-19. Assay: immunoSEQ multiplex PCR; the TCRdb copy retains only in-frame clones and omits some. The table includes over 40,000 clones, 91% detected once. The specimen was peripheral blood. These receptors originate from a man between 65 and 85 years old with active COVID-19. CDR3s include the opening cysteine and the closing phenylalanine or tryptophan. A D gene is named only where the DNA matches it firmly. Size tells how often a clone was seen (once, few, many) or the class of an expanded clone, and some rows leave it out.

j_call,d_call,clone_size,v_call,cdr3_aa,cdr3_nt
TRBJ2-5,NA,NA,TRBV10-3,CAISESEGEEETQYF,TGTGCCATCAGTGAGTCGGAAGGGGAAGAAGAGACCCAGTACTTC
TRBJ2-3,TRBD1,NA,TRBV5-4,CASSPPGQGASAKDTQYF,TGTGCCAGCAGCCCACCGGGACAGGGGGCGTCGGCCAAAGATACGCAGTATTTT
TRBJ1-3,NA,NA,TRBV30,CAWSSGGSGNTIYF,TGTGCCTGGAGTTCGGGGGGCTCTGGAAACACCATATATTTT
TRBJ2-7,TRBD1,NA,TRBV7-6,CASSTGQGFYEQYF,TGTGCCAGCAGCACGGGACAGGGTTTCTACGAGCAGTACTTC
TRBJ2-7,TRBD2,NA,TRBV3-1/TRBV3-2,CASSLTSGDYEQYF,TGTGCCAGCAGCCTAACTAGCGGGGACTACGAGCAGTACTTC
TRBJ2-1,TRBD1,once,TRBV6-5,CASSFQDRVLPNEQFF,TGTGCCAGCAGTTTCCAAGACAGGGTTCTTCCCAATGAGCAGTTCTTC
TRBJ1-5,NA,NA,TRBV6-1,CASSDRGKPQHF,TGTGCCAGCAGTGACAGGGGAAAGCCCCAGCATTTT
TRBJ2-3,NA,NA,TRBV5-6,CASKRRETDTQYF,TGTGCCAGCAAGAGGAGGGAAACAGATACGCAGTATTTT
TRBJ2-3,NA,NA,TRBV4-1,CASSQETTRLTDTQYF,TGCGCCAGCAGCCAAGAAACAACCCGACTCACAGATACGCAGTATTTT
TRBJ2-3,TRBD1,NA,TRBV14,CASSPGGTQYF,TGTGCCAGCAGCCCAGGGGGTACGCAGTATTTT
TRBJ2-7,NA,once,TRBV21-1,CASSSPGGWDEQYF,TGTGCCAGCAGCTCCCCAGGGGGGTGGGACGAGCAGTACTTC
TRBJ2-2,NA,NA,TRBV2,CASSRSSTDQNTGELFF,TGTGCCAGCAGTCGGTCGTCCACAGACCAAAACACCGGGGAGCTGTTTTTT
TRBJ2-1,TRBD2,NA,TRBV5-1,CASSASSGGATNEQFF,TGCGCCAGCAGCGCATCTAGCGGGGGGGCCACAAATGAGCAGTTCTTC
TRBJ2-7,TRBD2,NA,TRBV7-8,CASSPLVVLAGATSYEQYF,TGTGCCAGCAGCCCCCTAGTTGTCCTAGCGGGGGCCACCTCCTACGAGCAGTACTTC
TRBJ2-5,TRBD2,NA,TRBV27,CASSPRSIRLAGDETQYF,TGTGCCAGCAGCCCCAGATCGATTAGACTAGCGGGGGACGAGACCCAGTACTTC
TRBJ2-3,TRBD1,NA,TRBV5-1,CASSFGTGRADTQYF,TGCGCCAGCAGCTTTGGGACAGGGAGGGCAGATACGCAGTATTTT
TRBJ1-1,NA,NA,TRBV18,CASSPLAAGANTEAFF,TGTGCCAGCTCACCCCTGGCTGCGGGGGCGAACACTGAAGCTTTCTTT
TRBJ2-3,TRBD1,once,TRBV6-6,CASRSGQGADTQYF,TGTGCCAGCAGATCGGGACAGGGGGCAGATACGCAGTATTTT
TRBJ2-7,NA,NA,TRBV30,CAWSRTGISYEQYF,TGTGCCTGGAGTAGGACGGGGATCTCCTACGAGCAGTACTTC
TRBJ2-3,TRBD1,NA,TRBV7-9,CASSLGQGRSTDTQYF,TGTGCCAGCAGCCTAGGACAGGGCCGGAGCACAGATACGCAGTATTTT
TRBJ1-1,TRBD1,NA,TRBV4-1,CASSQTGKLVVEAFF,TGCGCCAGCAGCCAGACAGGGAAACTGGTGGTTGAAGCTTTCTTT
TRBJ1-2,TRBD1,NA,TRBV27,CASSSDRGRERYGYTF,TGTGCCAGCAGTTCGGACAGGGGGCGCGAACGCTATGGCTACACCTTC
TRBJ1-6,NA,NA,TRBV2,CASRVSHLNNSPLHF,TGTGCCAGCCGCGTTTCCCACCTGAATAATTCACCCCTCCACTTT
TRBJ2-2,NA,NA,TRBV19,CASSPLETGGELFF,TGTGCCAGTAGCCCCCTCGAGACAGGCGGGGAGCTGTTTTTT
TRBJ2-1,TRBD2,NA,TRBV7-2,CASSLYSGGPGEQFF,TGTGCCAGCAGCTTATACTCGGGGGGGCCCGGTGAGCAGTTCTTC
TRBJ2-7,NA,NA,TRBV6-2/TRBV6-3,CASSRPRGGQYF,TGTGCCAGCAGCCGACCTCGAGGGGGGCAGTACTTC
TRBJ2-5,NA,NA,TRBV19,CASSPQPGAETQYF,TGTGCCAGTAGTCCCCAACCAGGGGCCGAGACCCAGTACTTC
TRBJ1-2,NA,NA,TRBV30,CAWRADFNYYGYTF,TGTGCCTGGAGGGCCGATTTCAATTACTATGGCTACACCTTC
TRBJ2-7,TRBD2,NA,TRBV11-2,CASSLVRLAGGFEQYF,TGTGCCAGCAGCTTAGTAAGACTAGCGGGGGGTTTCGAGCAGTACTTC
TRBJ2-7,NA,NA,TRBV5-6,CASSQQGHPYEQYF,TGTGCCAGCAGCCAACAGGGACACCCCTACGAGCAGTACTTC
TRBJ1-4,NA,NA,TRBV5-1,CASSLVARNEKLFF,TGCGCCAGCAGCTTGGTGGCACGCAATGAAAAACTGTTTTTT
TRBJ1-1,TRBD1,NA,TRBV5-8,CASSPPGGHTEAFF,TGTGCCAGCAGCCCACCAGGGGGACATACTGAAGCTTTCTTT
TRBJ1-3,NA,NA,TRBV5-5,CASSSLGGSAISGNTIYF,TGTGCCAGCAGCTCACTGGGAGGGTCGGCAATCTCTGGAAACACCATATATTTT
TRBJ1-1,NA,NA,TRBV13,CASSLVGQVNTEAFF,TGTGCCAGCAGCTTAGTGGGCCAGGTGAACACTGAAGCTTTCTTT
TRBJ2-1,NA,NA,TRBV11-3,CASSLGGSPSYNEQFF,TGTGCCAGCAGCTTAGGAGGGTCCCCCTCCTACAATGAGCAGTTCTTC
TRBJ2-3,TRBD2,NA,TRBV11-3,CASSHNAGGTDTQYF,TGTGCCAGCAGCCATAACGCGGGGGGCACAGATACGCAGTATTTT
TRBJ1-2,NA,NA,TRBV6-5,CASRRANYGYTF,TGTGCCAGCAGGAGGGCTAACTATGGCTACACCTTC
TRBJ2-5,TRBD1,NA,TRBV6-2/TRBV6-3,CASSYSAGGRETQYF,TGTGCCAGCAGTTACTCTGCAGGGGGCAGGGAGACCCAGTACTTC
TRBJ2-7,NA,NA,TRBV19,CASSTGLLGHLLYEQYF,TGTGCCAGTAGTACAGGCCTCTTGGGACACCTACTTTACGAGCAGTACTTC
TRBJ2-1,TRBD2,NA,TRBV5-1,CASSLDPGTSGGYNEQFF,TGCGCCAGCAGCTTGGACCCCGGGACTAGCGGGGGGTACAATGAGCAGTTCTTC
TRBJ2-5,TRBD2,NA,TRBV5-1,CASSLGLAGGQINQETQYF,TGCGCCAGCAGCTTGGGGCTAGCGGGGGGCCAGATAAACCAAGAGACCCAGTACTTC
TRBJ2-2,NA,NA,TRBV27,CASSPRAGGNGELFF,TGTGCCAGCAGCCCCCGGGCAGGGGGGAACGGGGAGCTGTTTTTT
TRBJ1-6,TRBD1,NA,TRBV11-2,CASSLQGDFWNSPLHF,TGTGCCAGCAGCTTACAGGGGGATTTTTGGAATTCACCCCTCCACTTT
TRBJ2-7,TRBD1,NA,TRBV10-3,CAIRDRDRGTYEQYF,TGTGCCATCCGAGATAGGGACAGGGGTACCTACGAGCAGTACTTC
TRBJ2-7,NA,NA,TRBV2,CASSLGAPYEQYF,TGTGCCAGCAGCCTGGGGGCTCCCTACGAGCAGTACTTC
TRBJ2-1,TRBD1,NA,TRBV7-3,CASSLTGLGNEQFF,TGTGCCAGCAGCCTGACAGGGCTTGGGAATGAGCAGTTCTTC
TRBJ2-5,NA,NA,TRBV2,CASSDGQNQETQYF,TGTGCCAGCAGTGATGGGCAGAACCAAGAGACCCAGTACTTC
TRBJ2-2,TRBD2,NA,TRBV19,CASEPLTSGGTGELFF,TGTGCCAGTGAACCATTGACTAGCGGGGGCACCGGGGAGCTGTTTTTT
TRBJ1-1,NA,NA,TRBV5-1,CASSLSGLEAFF,TGCGCCAGCAGCTTATCAGGACTTGAAGCTTTCTTT
TRBJ1-4,NA,NA,TRBV4-3,CASSQESTGNEKLFF,TGCGCCAGCAGCCAAGAAAGCACGGGAAATGAAAAACTGTTTTTT
TRBJ1-6,NA,NA,TRBV2,CASSAQTYNSPLHF,TGTGCCAGCAGTGCGCAGACTTATAATTCACCCCTCCACTTT